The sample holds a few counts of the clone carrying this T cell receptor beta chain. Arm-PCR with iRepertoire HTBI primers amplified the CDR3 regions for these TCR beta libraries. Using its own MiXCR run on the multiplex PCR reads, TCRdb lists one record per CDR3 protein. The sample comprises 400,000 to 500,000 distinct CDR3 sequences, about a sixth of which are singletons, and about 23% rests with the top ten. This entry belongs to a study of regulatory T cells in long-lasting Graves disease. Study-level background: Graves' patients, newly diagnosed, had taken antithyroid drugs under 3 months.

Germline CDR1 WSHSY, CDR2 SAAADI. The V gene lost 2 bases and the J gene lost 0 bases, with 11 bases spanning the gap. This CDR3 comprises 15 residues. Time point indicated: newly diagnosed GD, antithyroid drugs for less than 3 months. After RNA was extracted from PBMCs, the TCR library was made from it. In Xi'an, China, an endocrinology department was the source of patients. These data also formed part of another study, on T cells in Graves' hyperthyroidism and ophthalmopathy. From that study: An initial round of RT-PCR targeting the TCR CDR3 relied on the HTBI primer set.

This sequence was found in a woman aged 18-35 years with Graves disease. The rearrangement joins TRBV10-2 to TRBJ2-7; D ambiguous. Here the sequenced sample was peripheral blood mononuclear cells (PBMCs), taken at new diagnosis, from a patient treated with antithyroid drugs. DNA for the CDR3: TGCGCCAGCAGTGAGGGGTCGACACTCTCCTACGAGCAGTACTTC. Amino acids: CASSEGSTLSYEQYF.